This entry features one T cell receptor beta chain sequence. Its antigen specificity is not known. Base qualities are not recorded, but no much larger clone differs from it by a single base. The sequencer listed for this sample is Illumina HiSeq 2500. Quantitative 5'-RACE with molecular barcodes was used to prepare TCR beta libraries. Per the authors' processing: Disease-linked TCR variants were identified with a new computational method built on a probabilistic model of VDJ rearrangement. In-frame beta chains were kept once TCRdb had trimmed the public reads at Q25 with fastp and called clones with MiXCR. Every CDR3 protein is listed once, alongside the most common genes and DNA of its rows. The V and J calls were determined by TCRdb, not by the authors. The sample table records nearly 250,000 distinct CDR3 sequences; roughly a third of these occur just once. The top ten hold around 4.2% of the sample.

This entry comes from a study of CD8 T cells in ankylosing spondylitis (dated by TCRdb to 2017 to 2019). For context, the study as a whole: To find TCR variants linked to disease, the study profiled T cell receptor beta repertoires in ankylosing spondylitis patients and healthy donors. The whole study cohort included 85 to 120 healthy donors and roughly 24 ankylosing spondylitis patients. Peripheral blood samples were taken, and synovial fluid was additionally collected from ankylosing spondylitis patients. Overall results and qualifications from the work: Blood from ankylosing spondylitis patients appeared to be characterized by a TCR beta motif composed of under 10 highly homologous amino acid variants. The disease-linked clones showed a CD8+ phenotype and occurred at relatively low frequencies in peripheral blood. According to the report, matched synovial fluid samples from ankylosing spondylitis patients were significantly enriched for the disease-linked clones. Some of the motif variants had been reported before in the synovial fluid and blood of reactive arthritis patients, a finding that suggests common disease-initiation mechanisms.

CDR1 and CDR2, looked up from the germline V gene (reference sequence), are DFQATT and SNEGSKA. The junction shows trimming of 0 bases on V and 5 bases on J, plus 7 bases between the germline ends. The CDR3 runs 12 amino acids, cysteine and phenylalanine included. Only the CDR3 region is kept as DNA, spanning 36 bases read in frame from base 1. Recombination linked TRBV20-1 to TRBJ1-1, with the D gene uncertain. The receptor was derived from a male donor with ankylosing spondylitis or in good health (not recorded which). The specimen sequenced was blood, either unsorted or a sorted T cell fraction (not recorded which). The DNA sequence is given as TGCAGTGCTAGAGACGTTGGGACTGAAGCTTTCTTT. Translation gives CSARDVGTEAFF.